This TCR beta chain originates from a study of somatic mutations in cytotoxic T cells in rheumatoid arthritis (dated by TCRdb to 2016 to 2017). Concerning the study at large: Patient peripheral blood (less than 31 ml EDTA) was drawn right after diagnosis and before any treatment started. Some T-cell populations stained with V beta antibodies were sorted by flow on a FACSAria II or Sony SH800 to nearly 100% purity, with sorted V beta1+ cells additionally subjected to TCRB sequencing. Whether expanded CD8+ T-cell clones in untreated, newly diagnosed rheumatoid arthritis carry somatic mutations was the study question, and clonality was characterized with TCRB deep sequencing. TCRB deep sequencing was performed for more than 50 rheumatoid arthritis patients and about 20 healthy controls. Median age was essentially the same in the patient group and the control group. Beyond this particular receptor, the publication reports: Several identical CD8+ TCRB sequences were found in both blood and synovial fluid, and in about an eighth of the roughly 60 patients the largest CD8+ clone exceeded 20% of CD8+ cells. The slight TRBV07 underrepresentation in patients was not adjusted for multiple comparisons. CD8+ T-cell clonality did not differ significantly between rheumatoid arthritis patients and age-matched healthy controls. An increase of CD8+ clonality with age was seen in patients (Spearman r ≈ 0.49) but not in healthy controls. Viral specificity could not be ruled out by absence from virus-specific databases, and the antigen targets of the expanded CD8+ clones remained unknown.

Turning to this clone: Its antigen has not been determined. The input lacks base qualities; no much larger clone sits a single base away.

TCRB CDR3 sequencing used the immunoSEQ assay on genomic DNA. As for the authors' bioinformatics: Published virus-specific TCRB sequences were compared with patient CD8+ clones larger than 1%, and only a few matches were found. Only productive TCRB rearrangements were included in the analyses. Defining a clone by its unique TCRB CDR3 sequence, the study calculated clonality as a productive clonality index derived from Shannon entropy. The template counts of each clone relative to the total templates per sample were used to calculate repertoire overlap between two samples. A correlation with a Spearman r of approximately 0.58 was found between V-gene usage by flow cytometry and V-gene usage by TCRB sequencing. TCRdb took over this immuneACCESS table, retaining in-frame rearrangements with V and J assigned. Such tables are incomplete; in checked studies, under half of the missing clones stem from an unresolved V gene, and the remainder is unexplained. That table furnishes V, J and clone size, whereas the DNA furnished D and trimming. This sample comprises approximately 9,600 clones, approximately 86% of them detected only once. The top ten clones comprise 6.5% to 8% of the sample.

Flow cytometry confirmed the purity of CD4+ and CD8+ cells that had been isolated by positive magnetic bead selection on an AutoMACS. A TCR V beta antibody panel was used in flow cytometry to screen first for clonal expansions, which were then characterized by TCRB deep sequencing of sorted CD8+ fractions. Peripheral blood mononuclear cells were obtained using density gradient separation with Ficoll-Paque PLUS. Nucleospin Tissue or Tissue XS kits were used to extract DNA from CD4-enriched, CD8-enriched or PBMC samples, and a Qubit 2.0 fluorometer was used for quantification. V is pared back by 2 bases and J by 6 bases, with 16 bases lying between the germline termini. CDR3 length: 14 amino acids, cysteine to phenylalanine. Solely the CDR3 DNA is kept, with 42 bases framed from the first base. CDR1 and CDR2 are read off the germline V gene as SQVTM and ANQGSEA.

Material for sequencing was CD8+ T cells sorted from blood. This sequence originates from an adult with rheumatoid arthritis. The sequence is built from TRBV29-1 and TRBJ1-1, and perhaps TRBD1 as D gene, on 5 matching bases. The nucleotide sequence reads as follows: TGCAGCGTTGAAATATACGGGGGTATGGCTGAAGCTTTCTTT. This translates into CSVEIYGGMAEAFF.